This TCR beta chain was retrieved from a study of cytomegalovirus exposure and HLA in healthy donors. Whole-study context: HLA-typed donors contributed 80 million to 85 million unique TCRs, which were held in an early data release.

The CDR3 has 14 residues. Germline CDR1 and CDR2: LNHDA and SQIVND (reference sequence). V was shortened by 3 bases and J by 4 bases, with 9 bases between the two germline ends. PCR was performed using 60 Vbeta and 13 Jbeta primers. Produced via immunoSEQ multiplex PCR; TCRdb's table is partial and in-frame only. The table shows 110,000 to 150,000 clones, with about 75% occurring only once. Points from the study as a whole: No immune exposure information besides CMV serostatus was available. Most TCR sequences were seen very rarely across donors, but some public TCRs occurred in many.

With respect to this clone: Its specificity is not known.

The sequence was obtained from a woman aged 30 to 39 in good health and CMV-seronegative. The chain joins TRBV19 to TRBJ2-2, with D maybe TRBD1 (5 bases). The specimen sequenced was PBMCs. CDR3 sequence (DNA): TGTGCCAGTAGTATGGGGCCGAGCACCGGGGAGCTGTTTTTT. As protein: CASSMGPSTGELFF.